A single sample is the source of the 24 T cell receptor beta chains below, sequenced in a study of OX40 agonist ivuxolimab in advanced cancers. Repertoires were generated with immunoSEQ multiplex PCR, while TCRdb's copy carries only in-frame clones and drops some. The sample records about 100,000 clones, roughly 91% being singletons. The source material was CD4+ or CD8+ T cells sorted from blood, sampled in a trial of the OX40 agonist ivuxolimab. These TCRs come from an adult with an advanced solid tumor such as melanoma, head and neck, liver or kidney cancer.

The rearrangement joins TRBV10-3 to TRBJ2-1; TRBD2 agrees at 7 bases. Losses at the gene ends were 0 bases for V and 0 bases for J; bases not matched to a gene: 8. The CDR3 sequence is 18 residues long. The germline gives CDR1 ENHRY, CDR2 SYGVKD. As DNA, the CDR3 is TGTGCCATCAGTGAGTCAGGGACGGGCGGGAGCTCCTACAATGAGCAGTTCTTC. Its translation: CAISESGTGGSSYNEQFF.

The V and J genes are TRBV20-1 and TRBJ2-7; D not resolved. Per the germline V gene, CDR1 is DFQATT and CDR2 is SNEGSKA (reference sequence). V lost 2 bases to trimming and J lost 3 bases, with 5 bases between them. This CDR3 is built from 11 residues. CDR3 residues: CSARQDYEQYF. In DNA, the CDR3 is TGCAGTGCTAGACAGGACTACGAGCAGTACTTC.

The rearrangement joins TRBV5-4 to TRBJ2-7; 7 nucleotides line up with TRBD1. Unmatched junction bases numbered 10, after V lost 4 bases and J lost 3 bases. CDR1 and CDR2 (germline): SGHNT, YYREEE (reference sequence). The CDR3 sequence is 15 residues long. The CDR3 loop is CASSAPGQTIYEQYF. CDR3 DNA sequence: TGTGCCAGCAGCGCACCGGGACAGACTATCTACGAGCAGTACTTC.

This chain joins TRBV7-8 and TRBJ1-2; D possibly corresponds to TRBD1 (5 bases). V lost 5 bases to trimming and J lost 4 bases, with 14 bases between them. CDR1 and CDR2 from the germline V gene are SGHVS and FQNEAQ. The CDR3 runs 14 residues. In DNA form, the CDR3 reads TGTGCCAGCAGCCGGGACCTAACCGTCTATGGCTACACCTTC. Translated, it gives CASSRDLTVYGYTF.

This chain joins TRBV2 and TRBJ1-4; perhaps TRBD1 as D (5 bases). CDR3 length equals 12 residues. Germline CDR1 and CDR2: SNHLY and FYNNEI. V lost 6 bases to trimming and J lost 5 bases, with 7 bases between them. CDR3 nucleotides: TGTGCCAGCAGGGACAACAATGAAAAACTGTTTTTT. It specifies CASRDNNEKLFF.

The rearrangement uses TRBV6-5 and TRBJ1-1, with 9 nucleotides matching TRBD1. Per the germline V gene, CDR1 is MNHEY and CDR2 is SVGAGI. J lost 7 bases, V lost 2 bases, and 5 bases had no gene match. The CDR3 sequence is 14 residues long. The CDR3 DNA reads as TGTGCCAGCAGTTACCGGACAGGGGAGGATGAAGCTTTCTTT. Amino acids: CASSYRTGEDEAFF.

The genes are TRBV7-9 and TRBJ2-5; D is tentatively TRBD1 or TRBD2 (5 bases each). Trimming left V 1 base short and J 5 bases short, with 8 bases between. From germline, CDR1 is SEHNR and CDR2 FQNEAQ (reference sequence). The CDR3 consists of 13 residues. The CDR3 nucleotides read TGTGCCAGCAGCTTAGGAGGGGTCGAGACCCAGTACTTC. This sequence encodes CASSLGGVETQYF.

The rearrangement links TRBV10-3 to TRBJ2-7; D is perhaps TRBD1 or TRBD2 (5 bases each). The germline V gene has CDR1 ENHRY and CDR2 SYGVKD. V gave up 7 bases and J gave up 2 bases, with 15 bases separating them. The CDR3 covers 14 residues. CDR3 sequence (DNA): TGTGCCATCACCCAAGGGGACCGAGCCTACGAGCAGTACTTC. Translated: CAITQGDRAYEQYF.

The V call is TRBV28, the J call TRBJ2-5; weak D call: TRBD1 (6 bases). The J call is doubtful: the DNA matches TRBJ2-7 better. CDR3 length: 14 residues. Germline lookup yields CDR1 MDHEN and CDR2 SYDVKM. Here the CDR3 DNA reads TGTGCCAGCAAAACAGGGAGCCCTCCCTACGAGCAGTACTTC. Protein product: CASKTGSPPYEQYF.

The chain couples TRBV7-9 to TRBJ2-5, with 11 bases identical to TRBD2. The CDR3 spans 16 residues. Trimming cost V 2 bases and J 1 base; bases outside gene matches: 3. Germline V lookup: CDR1 SEHNR, CDR2 FQNEAQ (reference sequence). The DNA of the CDR3 is TGTGCCAGCAGCTTATTCGGGACTAGCGGCCAAGAGACCCAGTACTTC. It codes for CASSLFGTSGQETQYF.

This sequence joins TRBV7-2 and TRBJ2-5; a weak D match, TRBD2 (5 bases). CDR1 and CDR2 (germline): SGHTA, FQGNSA. Trimming left V 5 bases short and J 2 bases short, with 6 bases between. The CDR3 is 12 amino acids. In DNA, the CDR3 is TGTGCCAGCAGCCGAGGGCAAGAGACCCAGTACTTC. Residues: CASSRGQETQYF. The entire variable domain, with the rest obtained from reference TRBV7-2 and TRBJ2-5, is as follows: GAGVSQSPSNKVTEKGKDVELRCDPISGHTALYWYRQSLGQGLEFLIYFQGNSAPDKSGLPSDRFSAERTGGSVSTLTIQRTQQEDSAVYLCASSRGQETQYFGPGTRLLVL.

The chain is built from TRBV5-1 and TRBJ2-5, with 9 bases lining up with TRBD1. The CDR3 is 14 residues long. Germline CDR1 is SGHRS and CDR2 is YFSETQ. After removal of 4 bases from V and 5 bases from J, the junction contained 6 bases not matched to a gene. CDR3 region: CASSTDRGDETQYF. CDR3 DNA sequence: TGCGCCAGCAGCACGGACAGGGGCGACGAGACCCAGTACTTC.

Note on this clone: Other DNA sequences in this sample translate to the same CDR3. The V and J genes are TRBV6-5 and TRBJ2-7; 7 bases line up with TRBD1. V lost 4 bases to trimming and J lost 6 bases; unmatched junction nucleotides: 3. Germline assignment: CDR1 MNHEY and CDR2 SVGAGI. The CDR3 runs 12 residues. The CDR3 loop reads CASSSPGGEQYF. CDR3 DNA: TGTGCCAGCAGTTCTCCAGGGGGCGAGCAGTACTTC.

In this sample, this clone turned up a few times. V usage is TRBV5-6 and J usage is TRBJ1-5; D call uncertain. V was clipped by 1 base and J by 0 bases, with 8 bases between them. This CDR3 has 15 amino acids. Per germline, CDR1 SGHDT and CDR2 YYEEEE. As DNA, the CDR3 is TGTGCCAGCAGCTTGAGATCCCATAGCAATCAGCCCCAGCATTTT. This translates into CASSLRSHSNQPQHF.

The V call is TRBV7-8, the J call TRBJ1-1; tentatively, D is TRBD1 (6 bases). In germline, CDR1 is SGHVS, CDR2 FQNEAQ. V gave up 2 bases and J gave up 4 bases, with 11 bases separating them. The CDR3 spans 14 residues. CDR3 loop: CASSLKGGGTEAFF. The CDR3 nucleotides are TGTGCCAGCAGCTTAAAAGGGGGTGGCACTGAAGCTTTCTTT.

The gene calls are TRBV18 and TRBJ1-2; D not certain. V was cut by 5 bases and J by 8 bases, with 18 bases left in between. This CDR3 region has 14 residues. Germline CDR1 is KGHSH and CDR2 is LQKENI. The DNA of the CDR3 is TGTGCCAGCTCAGGCTACGGCACCCCTCAGGGCTACACCTTC. As protein: CASSGYGTPQGYTF.

The chain has TRBV11-3 and TRBJ2-1, with 7 bases fitting TRBD1. This CDR3 has 14 residues. J lost 3 bases, V lost 3 bases, and 2 bases had no gene match. Per the germline V gene, CDR1 is SGHNT and CDR2 is YENEEA. The CDR3 nucleotides read TGTGCCAGCAGCTTCAGGGACAGCTACAATGAGCAGTTCTTC. Translated, it gives CASSFRDSYNEQFF.

This clone appeared a single time. The gene calls are TRBV30 and TRBJ2-3; 11 nucleotides line up with TRBD2. The CDR3 has 17 amino acids. Germline CDR1 is GTSNPN and CDR2 is SVGIG (reference sequence). The J segment lost 3 bases and the V segment lost 0 bases, leaving 8 bases of the junction unmatched. The CDR3 bases are TGTGCCTGGAGTGTAATAGCGGGAGGGTACCGAACAGATACGCAGTATTTT. Translation: CAWSVIAGGYRTDTQYF.

The rearrangement uses TRBV30 and TRBJ1-4, with 9 bases that match TRBD1. V shed 5 bases, J shed 6 bases, and the junction held 4 bases outside the gene matches. CDR1 and CDR2 (germline): GTSNPN, SVGIG (reference sequence). The CDR3 covers 13 residues. In nucleotides, the CDR3 is TGTGCCTGGGGGGGACAGGGCCATGAAAAACTGTTTTTT. Translation gives CAWGGQGHEKLFF.

V is TRBV7-9 and J is TRBJ2-3; D remains ambiguous. This CDR3 comprises 15 residues. CDR1 is SEHNR and CDR2 is FQNEAQ in the germline V gene (reference sequence). Trimming shortened V by 3 bases and J by 5 bases, and 15 bases separated the two germline ends. The CDR3 DNA sequence: TGTGCCAGCAGCTTGGGCTTGGCACTTAAAGATACGCAGTATTTT. This translates into CASSLGLALKDTQYF.

The chain recombines TRBV10-3 with TRBJ1-6; D possibly corresponds to TRBD1 (6 bases). V was clipped by 6 bases and J by 8 bases, with 11 bases between them. The CDR3 contains 13 residues. Looked up from germline, CDR1 is ENHRY and CDR2 is SYGVKD. CDR3 in DNA: TGTGCCATCAGCAGGGGCCGAGATTCACCCCTCCACTTT. Residues: CAISRGRDSPLHF.

The chain is built from TRBV19 and TRBJ2-1; TRBD2 might be the D (7 bases). The CDR3 runs to 15 residues. Per germline, CDR1 LNHDA and CDR2 SQIVND (reference sequence). The ends were cut back, 3 bases at V and 2 bases at J, with 11 bases in the middle. CDR3 in DNA: TGTGCCAGTAGTATGAGGGGGGGTACCTACAATGAGCAGTTCTTC. Translated, it gives CASSMRGGTYNEQFF.

The chain employs TRBV18 and TRBJ2-7; no clear D gene. CDR1 is KGHSH and CDR2 is LQKENI in the germline V gene. The germline V and J ends were trimmed by 3 bases and 6 bases, with 15 bases remaining between them. The CDR3 runs to 14 residues. Here the CDR3 reads CASSPFTTQGEQYF. DNA for the CDR3: TGTGCCAGCTCACCGTTTACCACCCAAGGCGAGCAGTACTTC.

This chain connects TRBV6-6 to TRBJ1-4; a weak D match, TRBD1 (5 bases). Looked up from germline, CDR1 is MNHNY and CDR2 is SVGAGI (reference sequence). The V and J ends lost 3 bases and 7 bases respectively, with 12 bases between them. The CDR3 sequence is 14 residues long. Written as DNA, the CDR3 is TGTGCCAGCAGTTATGGGCAGGGAGGTGAAAAACTGTTTTTT. Its translation is CASSYGQGGEKLFF.